This T cell receptor beta chain stems from a study of radiotherapy plus CTLA-4 blockade in lung cancer. This CDR3 is built from 15 residues. Germline-derived CDR1 and CDR2 are SGHTS and YDEGEE. With 2 bases clipped from V and 1 base from J, the junction kept 1 base outside the gene matches. TCRdb's table, derived via immunoSEQ multiplex PCR, lists solely in-frame clones and lacks some. This sample has about 98,000 clones, with approximately 85% found just once. This clone occurred a few times. The V gene is TRBV5-8, the J gene TRBJ1-3, with 9 bases identical to TRBD1. The sequences come from peripheral blood, collected from a patient treated with radiotherapy plus ipilimumab. The TCR sequence derives from a human donor with non-small cell lung cancer who had a partial response to radiotherapy plus ipilimumab. CDR3 region: CASSLQGASGNTIYF. In DNA, the CDR3 is TGTGCCAGCAGCTTACAGGGGGCGTCTGGAAACACCATATATTTT. The variable domain in full, completed from reference TRBV5-8 and TRBJ1-3, reads EAGVTQSPTHLIKTRGQQATLRCSPISGHTSVYWYQQALGLGLQFLLWYDEGEERNRGNFPPRFSGRQFPNYSSELNVNALELEDSALYLCASSLQGASGNTIYFGEGSWLTVV.